One sample yielded the 15 T cell receptor beta chains listed below, sequenced in a study of control samples from healthy donors and cancer patients. Assay: immunoSEQ multiplex PCR; the TCRdb copy retains only in-frame clones and omits some. The sample lists some 80,000 clones; just under 90% were seen once. Specimen: blood. The source of these receptors is a man between 50 and 59 years old in good health.

This clone has only one observation. The chain couples TRBV2 to TRBJ1-2; no clear D. The CDR3 is made up of 14 amino acids. V was pared by 7 bases and J by 4 bases, with 16 bases between. Germline CDR1 is SNHLY and CDR2 is FYNNEI. CDR3 region: CASIEDPTSYGYTF. CDR3 DNA: TGTGCCAGCATTGAGGACCCCACTAGCTATGGCTACACCTTC.

J is TRBJ2-5 and V is TRBV6-5, with TRBD2 matching over 11 bases. This CDR3 region has 14 residues. The V gene's germline CDR1 is MNHEY and CDR2 SVGAGI. The V and J ends lost 5 bases and 4 bases, in that order; junction bases with no gene match: 3. CDR3 nucleotide sequence: TGTGCCAGCAGTCTAGCGGGGGGCGGAGAGACCCAGTACTTC. Protein: CASSLAGGGETQYF.

This clone was observed once. The gene calls are TRBV6-5 and TRBJ2-2, with a tentative D call TRBD2 (5 bases). This CDR3 is 14 amino acids long. Looked up from germline, CDR1 is MNHEY and CDR2 is SVGAGI. Trimming stripped 6 bases from V and 6 bases from J, with 14 bases between. CDR3 region: CASSEGFEAGELFF. The DNA for the CDR3 is TGTGCCAGCAGCGAGGGCTTCGAGGCCGGGGAGCTGTTTTTT.

The chain is built from TRBV6-5 and TRBJ2-1; D perhaps matches TRBD2 (7 bases). CDR1 is MNHEY and CDR2 is SVGAGI in the germline V gene. Trimming stripped 4 bases from V and 8 bases from J, with 18 bases between. The CDR3 extends over 15 amino acids. CDR3 nucleotide sequence: TGTGCCAGCAGTTTGCGGGGGCCAACGTTCGATGAGCAGTTCTTC. Residues: CASSLRGPTFDEQFF.

The chain is built from TRBV15 and TRBJ1-1, with TRBD1 matching 8 bases. The CDR3 is made up of 15 amino acids. V was clipped by 4 bases and J by 4 bases; unmatched bases: 8. From germline, CDR1 is LNHNV and CDR2 YYDKDF (reference sequence). The CDR3 sequence: CATSTRTGFGTEAFF. For the CDR3, the DNA is TGTGCCACCAGCACCCGGACAGGGTTTGGCACTGAAGCTTTCTTT.

The V and J genes are TRBV10-3 and TRBJ2-3, with a weak D call TRBD1 (7 bases). Germline V gene data show CDR1 as ENHRY and CDR2 as SYGVKD. V was trimmed by 5 bases and J by 3 bases, leaving 12 bases between them. The length of the CDR3 is 14 residues. Here the CDR3 reads CAISTQGRTDTQYF. The CDR3 DNA follows: TGTGCCATCAGTACACAGGGGAGGACAGATACGCAGTATTTT.

V usage is TRBV16 and J usage is TRBJ2-7; D remains unclear. The CDR3 is 12 amino acids. V was pared by 0 bases and J by 4 bases, with 4 bases between. Germline V CDR1 and CDR2: KGHSY, FQNENV. The CDR3 loop is CASSQSVYEQYF. Written as DNA, the CDR3 is TGTGCCAGCAGCCAATCGGTATACGAGCAGTACTTC. Using reference TRBV16 and TRBJ2-7 for the parts outside the CDR3, the full variable domain is GEEVAQTPKHLVRGEGQKAKLYCAPIKGHSYVFWYQQVLKNEFKFLISFQNENVFDETGMPKERFSAKCLPNSPCSLEIQATKLEDSAVYFCASSQSVYEQYFGPGTRLTVT.

V gene TRBV30 combines with J gene TRBJ1-1; 8 bases fit TRBD1. Trimming took 3 bases from V and 7 from J; bases not matched to a gene: 7. Germline values: CDR1 GTSNPN, CDR2 SVGIG (reference sequence). This CDR3 is 13 amino acids long. The chain's CDR3 is CAWRWTGKGEAFF. The DNA of the CDR3 is TGTGCCTGGAGATGGACAGGGAAGGGTGAAGCTTTCTTT.

The CDR3 sequence: CASSHGNSSYNEQFF. The DNA of the CDR3 is TGTGCCAGCAGCCACGGAAATAGCTCCTACAATGAGCAGTTCTTC. This chain connects TRBV3-1 (or the pseudogene TRBV3-2) to TRBJ2-1; no definite D call. V was shortened by 3 bases and J by 0 bases, with 9 bases between the two germline ends. Germline V CDR1 and CDR2: LGHDT, YNNKEL (reference sequence). The CDR3 loop spans 15 amino acids.

The chain recombines TRBV5-5 with TRBJ1-1; no definite D call. The germline V gene encodes CDR1 SGHKS and CDR2 YYEKEE (reference sequence). The CDR3 totals 15 residues. V lost 0 bases to trimming and J lost 4 bases, with 13 bases between them. In nucleotides, the CDR3 is TGTGCCAGCAGCTTGGGTCCTACCTCTAGCACTGAAGCTTTCTTT. Translated: CASSLGPTSSTEAFF.

CDR3 amino acids: CATGQARFGNTIYF. The CDR3 DNA follows: TGTGCCACCGGGCAGGCTCGTTTTGGAAACACCATATATTTT. V usage is TRBV15 and J usage is TRBJ1-3; D is unclear. The length of the CDR3 is 14 residues. Per germline, CDR1 LNHNV and CDR2 YYDKDF (reference sequence). Deletions cut 8 bases from V and 3 bases from J, with 14 bases between.

This chain joins TRBV5-6 and TRBJ2-7; unclear D gene. V gave up 4 bases and J gave up 2 bases, with 7 bases separating them. Germline CDR1 is SGHDT and CDR2 is YYEEEE. The CDR3 sequence is 12 residues long. CDR3 DNA: TGTGCCAGCAGCCTAGGCACCTACGAGCAGTACTTC. As protein: CASSLGTYEQYF.

The gene calls are TRBV3-1 (or the pseudogene TRBV3-2) and TRBJ2-1; no reliable D call. The CDR3 runs to 14 residues. Germline V lookup: CDR1 LGHDT, CDR2 YNNKEL (reference sequence). Trimming cost V 1 base and J 6 bases, with 10 bases left between them. CDR3 in amino acids: CASSQVGARNEQFF. CDR3 DNA: TGTGCCAGCAGCCAAGTCGGCGCTCGCAATGAGCAGTTCTTC.

This rearrangement joins TRBV2 to TRBJ2-3; D remains ambiguous. V lost 6 bases to trimming and J lost 1 base, with 11 bases between them. The CDR3 runs 14 residues. From germline, CDR1 is SNHLY and CDR2 FYNNEI. CDR3 sequence: CASRKDQGTDTQYF. The CDR3 DNA is TGTGCCAGCAGGAAGGATCAAGGCACAGATACGCAGTATTTT.

The rearrangement uses TRBV27 and TRBJ2-7; no clear D gene. Germline CDR1 reads MNHEY; CDR2 reads SMNVEV (reference sequence). CDR3 length: 14 amino acids. Trimming left V 0 bases short and J 3 bases short, with 9 bases between. In nucleotides, the CDR3 is TGTGCCAGCAGTTTATCCGCCACCGGCTACGAGCAGTACTTC. Translating gives CASSLSATGYEQYF.